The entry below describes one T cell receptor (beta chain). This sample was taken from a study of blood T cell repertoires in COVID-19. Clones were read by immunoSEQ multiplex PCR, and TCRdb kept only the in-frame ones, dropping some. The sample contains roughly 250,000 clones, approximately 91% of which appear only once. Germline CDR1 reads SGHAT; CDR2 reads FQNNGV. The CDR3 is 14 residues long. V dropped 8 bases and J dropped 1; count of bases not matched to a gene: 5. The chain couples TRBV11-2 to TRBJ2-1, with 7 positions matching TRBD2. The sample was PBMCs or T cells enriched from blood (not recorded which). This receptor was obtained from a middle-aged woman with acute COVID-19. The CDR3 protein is CASGQAGSYNEQFF. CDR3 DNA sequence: TGTGCCAGCGGCCAAGCGGGATCCTACAATGAGCAGTTCTTC. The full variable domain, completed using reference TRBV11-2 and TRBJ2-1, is EAGVAQSPRYKIIEKRQSVAFWCNPISGHATLYWYQQILGQGPKLLIQFQNNGVVDDSQLPKDRFSAERLKGVDSTLKIQPAKLEDSAVYLCASGQAGSYNEQFFGPGTRLTVL.